This TCR beta chain was captured in a study of radiation and T cells in renal cell carcinoma. Sample time point: blood 4 weeks post-SBRT, at nephrectomy. The treatment denotes: 15 Gy SBRT to primary tumor, nephrectomy 4 weeks later. Libraries were prepared by immunoSEQ multiplex PCR; TCRdb keeps only in-frame clonotypes and omits some of them. The table lists about 86,000 clones, approximately 80% of them singletons, with 9.4% in the top ten. This CDR3 has 17 residues. Germline V gene data show CDR1 as LGHNA and CDR2 as YSLEER. V lost 1 base to trimming and J lost 8 bases, with 20 bases between them. This sequence was found in a man aged 45-65 years with renal cell carcinoma. V is TRBV4-3 and J is TRBJ1-4; TRBD1 is a possible D gene (6 bases). This specimen consisted of blood, obtained from a patient whose treatment included radiotherapy and nephrectomy. CDR3 sequence reads: CASSQGLGGRLGEKLFF. The CDR3 DNA is TGCGCCAGCAGCCAAGGGCTAGGGGGTAGATTGGGAGAAAAACTGTTTTTT.